Listed below are T cell receptor beta chains from one sample, sequenced in a study. Generated by immunoSEQ multiplex PCR, the TCRdb table keeps only in-frame clones and is missing some. The sample has tens of thousands of clones; 85% to 95% are singletons. Material: PBMCs. Source of these receptors: a man aged 40-49 years with rheumatoid arthritis. The CDR3 runs from the conserved cysteine through the conserved F or W. A D gene is named only where the DNA matches it firmly. Only some rows state a clone size, as once, few, many or a class for expanded clones.

abundance: -; v_gene: TRBV30; len: 13; j_gene: TRBJ2-4; d_gene: -; CDR3nt: TGTGCCTGGAACGATGGCAGGGTAAACATTCAGTACTTC; CDR3aa: CAWNDGRVNIQYF
abundance: -; v_gene: TRBV19; len: 11; j_gene: TRBJ2-3; d_gene: -; CDR3nt: TGTGCCAGTAGTCTGTCAAATACGCAGTATTTT; CDR3aa: CASSLSNTQYF
abundance: -; v_gene: TRBV28; len: 14; j_gene: TRBJ2-7; d_gene: -; CDR3nt: TGTGCCAGCAGTTTGGAGGGGGCGGTCTACGAGCAGTACTTC; CDR3aa: CASSLEGAVYEQYF
abundance: -; v_gene: TRBV25-1; len: 13; j_gene: TRBJ1-2; d_gene: -; CDR3nt: TGTGCCAGCAGTATCAGAGGGCAGGGCGGCTACACCTTC; CDR3aa: CASSIRGQGGYTF
abundance: -; v_gene: TRBV19; len: 16; j_gene: TRBJ1-1; d_gene: TRBD1; CDR3nt: TGTGCCAGTAGTTCCCGACAGGGAGGACGGAACACTGAAGCTTTCTTT; CDR3aa: CASSSRQGGRNTEAFF
abundance: -; v_gene: TRBV3-1/TRBV3-2; len: 12; j_gene: TRBJ1-1; d_gene: -; CDR3nt: TGTGCCAGCAGCCAGGGACTGTTTGAAGCTTTCTTT; CDR3aa: CASSQGLFEAFF
abundance: -; v_gene: TRBV5-1; len: 15; j_gene: TRBJ1-2; d_gene: TRBD1; CDR3nt: TGCGCCAGCAGCTTGGTCGCAGGGGGTACCTATGGCTACACCTTC; CDR3aa: CASSLVAGGTYGYTF
abundance: -; v_gene: TRBV25-1; len: 12; j_gene: TRBJ1-5; d_gene: -; CDR3nt: TGTGCCAGTCAAAATAGCAATCAGCCCCAGCATTTT; CDR3aa: CASQNSNQPQHF
abundance: -; v_gene: TRBV19; len: 14; j_gene: TRBJ1-1; d_gene: -; CDR3nt: TGTGCCAGTACCCATGCCAGCGGGGCCACTGAAGCTTTCTTT; CDR3aa: CASTHASGATEAFF
abundance: -; v_gene: TRBV19; len: 12; j_gene: TRBJ2-2; d_gene: -; CDR3nt: TGTGCCACCGAGAAGGGTACCGGGGAGCTGTTTTTT; CDR3aa: CATEKGTGELFF
abundance: -; v_gene: TRBV25-1; len: 15; j_gene: TRBJ1-3; d_gene: TRBD1; CDR3nt: TGTGCCAGCAGTGAAAGACAGGGGGCTGGAAACACCATATATTTT; CDR3aa: CASSERQGAGNTIYF
abundance: -; v_gene: TRBV5-4; len: 15; j_gene: TRBJ2-1; d_gene: TRBD1; CDR3nt: TGTGCCAGCAGCTTGGTGGGACAGCCCTACAATGAGCAGTTCTTC; CDR3aa: CASSLVGQPYNEQFF
abundance: once; v_gene: TRBV9; len: 19; j_gene: TRBJ2-1; d_gene: -; CDR3nt: TGTGCCAGCAGCGGAGGGGGGGCACGACAGGCCAGCTCCTACAATGAGCAGTTCTTC; CDR3aa: CASSGGGARQASSYNEQFF
abundance: -; v_gene: TRBV3-1/TRBV3-2; len: 17; j_gene: TRBJ2-1; d_gene: -; CDR3nt: TGTGCCAGCAGCAAGATCTGGGGGGAGGGGGTCTACAATGAGCAGTTCTTC; CDR3aa: CASSKIWGEGVYNEQFF
abundance: once; v_gene: TRBV7-9; len: 13; j_gene: TRBJ2-1; d_gene: -; CDR3nt: TGTGCCAGCAGAACCGAATCCTACAATGAGCAGTTCTTC; CDR3aa: CASRTESYNEQFF
abundance: -; v_gene: TRBV27; len: 15; j_gene: TRBJ1-2; d_gene: -; CDR3nt: TGTGCCAGCAGTTTCGGTGGACAGTACCTCTATGGCTACACCTTC; CDR3aa: CASSFGGQYLYGYTF
abundance: -; v_gene: TRBV15; len: 16; j_gene: TRBJ2-3; d_gene: -; CDR3nt: TGTGCCACCAGCAGAGATTTCACCGTGGGCACAGATACGCAGTATTTT; CDR3aa: CATSRDFTVGTDTQYF